This entry features one T cell receptor (beta chain) sequence. The data originate from a study of blood T cell repertoires in COVID-19. Study-level background: Whether acute or convalescent, the COVID-19 samples came from the United States, Italy and Spain. In each case, the material was cDNA or gDNA derived from T cells, B-cell-depleted T cells, or PBMCs.

The V gene's germline CDR1 is SGHTA and CDR2 FQGNSA. This CDR3 has 13 residues. V shed 5 bases, J shed 3 bases, and the junction held 3 bases outside the gene matches. Under the authors' procedure: Amplification from reference gene primers served as the basis for estimated nucleated cell counts. Clones were read by immunoSEQ multiplex PCR, and TCRdb kept only the in-frame ones, dropping some. The V and J calls and clone size come from that table; D and trimming were worked out from the DNA. The table has 85,000 to 100,000 clones, roughly nine tenths seen once; the top ten hold less than 2%. The source material was peripheral blood. This sequence originates from a man aged 55 to 70 with acute or convalescent COVID-19. The genes are TRBV7-2 and TRBJ1-2; 7 bases match TRBD1. Here the CDR3 reads CASSQGQYYGYTF. Here the CDR3 DNA reads TGTGCCAGCAGCCAGGGACAGTACTATGGCTACACCTTC. The whole variable domain, remainder taken from reference TRBV7-2 and TRBJ1-2, is GAGVSQSPSNKVTEKGKDVELRCDPISGHTALYWYRQSLGQGLEFLIYFQGNSAPDKSGLPSDRFSAERTGGSVSTLTIQRTQQEDSAVYLCASSQGQYYGYTFGSGTRLTVV.